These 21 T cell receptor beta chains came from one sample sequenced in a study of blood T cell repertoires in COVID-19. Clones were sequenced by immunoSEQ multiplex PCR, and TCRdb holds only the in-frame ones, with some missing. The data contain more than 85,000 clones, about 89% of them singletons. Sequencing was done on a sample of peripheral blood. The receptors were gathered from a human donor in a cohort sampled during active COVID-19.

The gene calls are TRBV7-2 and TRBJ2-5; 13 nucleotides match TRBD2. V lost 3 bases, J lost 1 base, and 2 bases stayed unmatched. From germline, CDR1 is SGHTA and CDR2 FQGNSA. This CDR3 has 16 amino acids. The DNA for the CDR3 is TGTGCCAGCAGCTTGGGACTAGCGGGGACCCAAGAGACCCAGTACTTC. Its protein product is CASSLGLAGTQETQYF.

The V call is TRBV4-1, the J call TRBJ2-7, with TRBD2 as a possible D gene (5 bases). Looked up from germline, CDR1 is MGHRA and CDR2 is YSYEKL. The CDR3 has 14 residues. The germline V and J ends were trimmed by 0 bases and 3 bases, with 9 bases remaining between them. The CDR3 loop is CASSQDHAGYEQYF. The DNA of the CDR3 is TGCGCCAGCAGCCAAGATCACGCGGGCTACGAGCAGTACTTC.

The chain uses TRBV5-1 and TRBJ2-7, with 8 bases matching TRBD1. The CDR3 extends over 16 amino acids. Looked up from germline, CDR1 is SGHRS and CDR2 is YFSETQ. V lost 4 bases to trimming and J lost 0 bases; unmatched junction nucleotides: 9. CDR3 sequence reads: CASSLIQGARSYEQYF. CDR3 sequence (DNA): TGCGCCAGCAGCCTGATTCAGGGGGCTCGCTCCTACGAGCAGTACTTC.

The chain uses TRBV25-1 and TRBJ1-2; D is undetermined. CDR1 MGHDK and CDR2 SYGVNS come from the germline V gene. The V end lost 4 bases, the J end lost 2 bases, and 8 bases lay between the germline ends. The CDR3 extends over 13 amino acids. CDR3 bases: TGTGCCAGCAGTGGAACTAGGAACTATGGCTACACCTTC. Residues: CASSGTRNYGYTF.

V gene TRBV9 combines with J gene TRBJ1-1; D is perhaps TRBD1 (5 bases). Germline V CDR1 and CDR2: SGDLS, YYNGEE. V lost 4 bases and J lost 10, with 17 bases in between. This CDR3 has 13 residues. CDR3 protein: CASSPRTRRGAFF. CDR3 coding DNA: TGTGCCAGCAGCCCTCGGACGCGGAGGGGAGCTTTCTTT.

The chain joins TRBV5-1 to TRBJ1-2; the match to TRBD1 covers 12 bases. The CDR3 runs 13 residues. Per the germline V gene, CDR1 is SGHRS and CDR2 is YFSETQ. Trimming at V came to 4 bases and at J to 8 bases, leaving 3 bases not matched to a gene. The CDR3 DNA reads TGCGCCAGCAGCAGGGGACAGGGGGCCGGCTACACCTTC. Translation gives CASSRGQGAGYTF.

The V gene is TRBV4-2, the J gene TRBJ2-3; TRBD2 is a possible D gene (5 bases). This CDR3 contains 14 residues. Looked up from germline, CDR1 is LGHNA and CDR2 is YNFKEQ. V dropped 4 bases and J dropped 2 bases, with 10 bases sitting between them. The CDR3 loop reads CASSPGVTTDTQYF. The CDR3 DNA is TGTGCCAGCAGCCCCGGGGTTACCACAGATACGCAGTATTTT.

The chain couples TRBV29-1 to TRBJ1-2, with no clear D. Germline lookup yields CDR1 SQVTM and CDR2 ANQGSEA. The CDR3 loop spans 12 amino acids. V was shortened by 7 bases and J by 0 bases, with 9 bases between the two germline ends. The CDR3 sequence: CSATYSNYGYTF. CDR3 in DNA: TGCAGCGCCACGTACTCTAACTATGGCTACACCTTC.

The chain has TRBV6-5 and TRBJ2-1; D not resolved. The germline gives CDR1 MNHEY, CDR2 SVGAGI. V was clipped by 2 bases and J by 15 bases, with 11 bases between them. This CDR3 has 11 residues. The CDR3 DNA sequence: TGTGCCAGCAGTTACGCCAGAATTGTGTTCTTC. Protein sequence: CASSYARIVFF.

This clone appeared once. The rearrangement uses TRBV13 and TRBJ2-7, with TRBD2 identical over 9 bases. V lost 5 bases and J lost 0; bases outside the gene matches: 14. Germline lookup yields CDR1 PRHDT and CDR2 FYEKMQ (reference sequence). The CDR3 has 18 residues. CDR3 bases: TGTGCCAGCAGCCCTTTCGGTAGCGGGGGCCGGCTCTCCTACGAGCAGTACTTC. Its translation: CASSPFGSGGRLSYEQYF.

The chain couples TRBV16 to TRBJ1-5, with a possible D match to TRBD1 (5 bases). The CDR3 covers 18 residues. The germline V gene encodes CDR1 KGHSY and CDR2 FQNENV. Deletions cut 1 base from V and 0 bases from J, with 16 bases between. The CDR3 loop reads CASSQFSGGRNSNQPQHF. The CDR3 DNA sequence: TGTGCCAGCAGCCAATTTTCGGGGGGGAGGAATAGCAATCAGCCCCAGCATTTT. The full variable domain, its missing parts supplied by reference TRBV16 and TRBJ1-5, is GEEVAQTPKHLVRGEGQKAKLYCAPIKGHSYVFWYQQVLKNEFKFLISFQNENVFDETGMPKERFSAKCLPNSPCSLEIQATKLEDSAVYFCASSQFSGGRNSNQPQHFGDGTRLSIL.

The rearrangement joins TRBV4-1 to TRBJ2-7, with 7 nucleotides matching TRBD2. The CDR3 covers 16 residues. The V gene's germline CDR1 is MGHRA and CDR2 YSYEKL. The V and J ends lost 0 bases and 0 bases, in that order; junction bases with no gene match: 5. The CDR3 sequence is CASSQEAGVASYEQYF. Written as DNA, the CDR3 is TGCGCCAGCAGCCAAGAGGCGGGGGTGGCCTCCTACGAGCAGTACTTC.

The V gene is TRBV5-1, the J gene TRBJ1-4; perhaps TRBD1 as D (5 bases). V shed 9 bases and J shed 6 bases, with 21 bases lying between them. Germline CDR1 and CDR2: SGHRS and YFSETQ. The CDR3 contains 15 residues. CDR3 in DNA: TGCGCCACCCGGACGGGGGGTTTCGTAGATGAAAAACTGTTTTTT. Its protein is CATRTGGFVDEKLFF.

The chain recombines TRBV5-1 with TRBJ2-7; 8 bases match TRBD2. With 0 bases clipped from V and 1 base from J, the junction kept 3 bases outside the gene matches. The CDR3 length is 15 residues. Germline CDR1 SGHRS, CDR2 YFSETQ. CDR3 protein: CASSLDRGGSYEQYF. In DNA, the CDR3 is TGCGCCAGCAGCTTGGACCGGGGGGGTTCCTACGAGCAGTACTTC.

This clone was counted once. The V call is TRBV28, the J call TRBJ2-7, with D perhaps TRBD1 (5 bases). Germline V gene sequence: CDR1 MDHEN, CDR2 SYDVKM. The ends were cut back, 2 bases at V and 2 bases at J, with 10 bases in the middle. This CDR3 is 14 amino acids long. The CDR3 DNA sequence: TGTGCCAGCAGTTTAGTGGCAGGGACCTACGAGCAGTACTTC. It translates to CASSLVAGTYEQYF.

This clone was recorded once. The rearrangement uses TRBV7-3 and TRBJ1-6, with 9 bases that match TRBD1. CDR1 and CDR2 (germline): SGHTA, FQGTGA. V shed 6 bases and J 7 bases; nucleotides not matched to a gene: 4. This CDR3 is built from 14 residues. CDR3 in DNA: TGTGCCAGCAGGGGGACAGGGTGGAATTCACCCCTCCACTTT. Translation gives CASRGTGWNSPLHF.

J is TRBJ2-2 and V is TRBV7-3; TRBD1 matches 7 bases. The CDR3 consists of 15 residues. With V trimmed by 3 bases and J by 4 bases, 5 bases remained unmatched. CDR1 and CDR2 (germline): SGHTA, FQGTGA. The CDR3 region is CASSFGTVFTGELFF. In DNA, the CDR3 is TGTGCCAGCAGCTTCGGGACAGTATTCACCGGGGAGCTGTTTTTT.

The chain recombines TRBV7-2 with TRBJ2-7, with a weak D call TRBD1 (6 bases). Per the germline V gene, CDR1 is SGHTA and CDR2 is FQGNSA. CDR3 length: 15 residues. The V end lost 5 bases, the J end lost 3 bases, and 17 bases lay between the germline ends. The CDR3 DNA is TGTGCCAGCAGCCCACAGGGAAAGTCCCTCTACGAGCAGTACTTC. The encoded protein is CASSPQGKSLYEQYF.

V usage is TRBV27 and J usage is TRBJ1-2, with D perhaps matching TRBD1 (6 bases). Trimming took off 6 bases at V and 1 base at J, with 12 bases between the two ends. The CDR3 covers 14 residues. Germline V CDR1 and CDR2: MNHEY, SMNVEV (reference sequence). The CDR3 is CASRTQQGNYGYTF. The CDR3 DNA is TGTGCCAGCAGAACCCAACAGGGTAACTATGGCTACACCTTC.

CDR3 bases: TGTGCCAGCTCGGACAGTATGAACACTGAAGCTTTCTTT. Translated, it gives CASSDSMNTEAFF. The chain combines TRBV18 with TRBJ1-1; D perhaps matches TRBD1 (6 bases). The CDR3 has 13 amino acids. The germline gives CDR1 KGHSH, CDR2 LQKENI. V lost 6 bases to trimming and J lost 0 bases, with 8 bases between them. Together with reference TRBV18 and TRBJ1-1, the CDR3 gives the full variable domain: NAGVMQNPRHLVRRRGQEARLRCSPMKGHSHVYWYRQLPEEGLKFMVYLQKENIIDESGMPKERFSAEFPKEGPSILRIQQVVRGDSAAYFCASSDSMNTEAFFGQGTRLTVV.

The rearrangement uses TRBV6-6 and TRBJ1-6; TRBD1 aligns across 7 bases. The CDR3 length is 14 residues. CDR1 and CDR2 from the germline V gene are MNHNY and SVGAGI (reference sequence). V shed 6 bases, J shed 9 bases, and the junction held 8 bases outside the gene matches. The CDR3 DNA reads TGTGCCAGCAGCTTCCGGGACAGTGCTTCACCCCTCCACTTT. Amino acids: CASSFRDSASPLHF.